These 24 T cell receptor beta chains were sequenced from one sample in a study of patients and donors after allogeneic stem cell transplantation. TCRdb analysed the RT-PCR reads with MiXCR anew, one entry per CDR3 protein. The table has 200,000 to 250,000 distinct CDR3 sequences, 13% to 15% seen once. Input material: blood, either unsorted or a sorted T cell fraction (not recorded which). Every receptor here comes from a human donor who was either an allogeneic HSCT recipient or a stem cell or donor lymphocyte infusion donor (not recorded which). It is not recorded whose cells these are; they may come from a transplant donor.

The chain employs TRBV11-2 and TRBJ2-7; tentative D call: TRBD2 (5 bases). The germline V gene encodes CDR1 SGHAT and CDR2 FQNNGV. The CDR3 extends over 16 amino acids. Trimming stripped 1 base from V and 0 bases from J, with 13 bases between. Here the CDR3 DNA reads TGTGCCAGCAGCTTAGGGTCGTGGGAGAGCTCCTACGAGCAGTACTTC. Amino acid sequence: CASSLGSWESSYEQYF.

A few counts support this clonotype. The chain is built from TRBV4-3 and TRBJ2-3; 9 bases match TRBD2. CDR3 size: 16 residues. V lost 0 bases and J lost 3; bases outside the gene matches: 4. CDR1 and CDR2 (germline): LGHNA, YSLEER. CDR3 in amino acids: CASSQDGSGGTDTQYF. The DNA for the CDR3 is TGCGCCAGCAGCCAAGACGGTAGCGGGGGAACAGATACGCAGTATTTT.

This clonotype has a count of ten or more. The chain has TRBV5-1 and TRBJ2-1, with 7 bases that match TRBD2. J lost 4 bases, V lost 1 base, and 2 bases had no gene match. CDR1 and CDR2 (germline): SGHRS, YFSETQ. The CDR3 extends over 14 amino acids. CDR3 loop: CASSLTGGYNEQFF. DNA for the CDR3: TGCGCCAGCAGCTTGACGGGGGGTTACAATGAGCAGTTCTTC.

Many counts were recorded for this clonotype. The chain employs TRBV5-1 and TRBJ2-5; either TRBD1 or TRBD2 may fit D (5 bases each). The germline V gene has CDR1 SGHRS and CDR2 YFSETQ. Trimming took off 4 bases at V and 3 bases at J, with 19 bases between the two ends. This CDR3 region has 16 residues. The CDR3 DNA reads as TGCGCCAGCAGCCCCTTTCCGGGGCAGCGGAAAGAGACCCAGTACTTC. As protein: CASSPFPGQRKETQYF.

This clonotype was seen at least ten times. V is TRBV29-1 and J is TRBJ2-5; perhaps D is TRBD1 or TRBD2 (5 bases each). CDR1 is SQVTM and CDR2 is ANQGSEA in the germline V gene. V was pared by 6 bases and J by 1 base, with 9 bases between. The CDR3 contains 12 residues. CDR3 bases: TGCAGCGTCCGGGACGGCCAAGAGACCCAGTACTTC. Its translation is CSVRDGQETQYF.

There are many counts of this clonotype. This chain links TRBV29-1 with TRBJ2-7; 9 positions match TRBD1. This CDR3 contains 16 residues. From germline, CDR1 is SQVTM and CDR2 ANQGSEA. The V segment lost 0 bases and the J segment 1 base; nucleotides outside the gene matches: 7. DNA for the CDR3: TGCAGCGTTGAAGATCTTGACAGGGGGGCATCCTACGAGCAGTACTTC. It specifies CSVEDLDRGASYEQYF.

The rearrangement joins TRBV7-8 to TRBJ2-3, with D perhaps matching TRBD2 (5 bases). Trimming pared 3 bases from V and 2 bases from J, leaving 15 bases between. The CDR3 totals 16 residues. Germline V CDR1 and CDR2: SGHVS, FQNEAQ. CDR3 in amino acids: CASSFKLSGNTDTQYF. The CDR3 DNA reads TGTGCCAGCAGCTTCAAACTGAGCGGAAACACAGATACGCAGTATTTT.

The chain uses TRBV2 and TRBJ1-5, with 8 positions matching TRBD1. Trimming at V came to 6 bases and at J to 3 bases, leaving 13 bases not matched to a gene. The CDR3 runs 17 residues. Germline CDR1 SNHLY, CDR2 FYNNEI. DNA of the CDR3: TGTGCCAGCAGCGTTCCTCCCGGGACAGGCTTCAATCAGCCCCAGCATTTT. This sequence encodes CASSVPPGTGFNQPQHF.

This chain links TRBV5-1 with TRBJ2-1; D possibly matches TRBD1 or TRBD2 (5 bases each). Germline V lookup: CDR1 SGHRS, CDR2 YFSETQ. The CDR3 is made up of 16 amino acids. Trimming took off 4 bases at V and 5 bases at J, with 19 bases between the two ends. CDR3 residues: CASSARLPGADNEQFF. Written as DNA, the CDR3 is TGCGCCAGCAGCGCACGTCTTCCCGGGGCCGACAATGAGCAGTTCTTC.

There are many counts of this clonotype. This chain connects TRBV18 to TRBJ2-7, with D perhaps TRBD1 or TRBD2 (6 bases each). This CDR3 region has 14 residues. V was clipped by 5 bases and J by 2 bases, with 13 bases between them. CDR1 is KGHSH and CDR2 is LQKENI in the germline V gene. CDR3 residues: CASSSKGGTYEQYF. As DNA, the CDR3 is TGTGCCAGCTCATCTAAGGGGGGAACCTACGAGCAGTACTTC.

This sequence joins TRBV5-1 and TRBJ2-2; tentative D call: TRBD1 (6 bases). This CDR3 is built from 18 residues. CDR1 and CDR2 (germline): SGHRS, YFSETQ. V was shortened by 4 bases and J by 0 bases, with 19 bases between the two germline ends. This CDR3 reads CASSHKTGRTPNTGELFF. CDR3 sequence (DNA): TGCGCCAGCAGCCATAAGACAGGACGAACGCCGAACACCGGGGAGCTGTTTTTT.

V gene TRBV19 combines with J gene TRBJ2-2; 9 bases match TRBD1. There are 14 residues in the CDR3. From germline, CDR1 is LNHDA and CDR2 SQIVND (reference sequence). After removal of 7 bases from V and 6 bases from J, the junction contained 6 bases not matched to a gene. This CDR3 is CASIGTGWAGELFF. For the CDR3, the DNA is TGTGCCAGTATTGGGACAGGGTGGGCCGGGGAGCTGTTTTTT.

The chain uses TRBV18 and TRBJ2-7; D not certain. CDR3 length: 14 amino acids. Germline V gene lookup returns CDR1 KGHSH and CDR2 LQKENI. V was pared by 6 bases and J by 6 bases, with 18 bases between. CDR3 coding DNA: TGTGCCAGCTCCCCGGACCAATGGGGTCGCGAGCAGTACTTC. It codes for CASSPDQWGREQYF.

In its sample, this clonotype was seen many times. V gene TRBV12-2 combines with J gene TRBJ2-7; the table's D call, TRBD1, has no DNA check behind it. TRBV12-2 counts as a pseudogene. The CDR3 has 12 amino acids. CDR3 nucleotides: TGTGCAAGTCCCCCATCCCCGGGTGAGCAGTACTTC. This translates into CASPPSPGEQYF.

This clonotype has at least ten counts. The CDR3 sequence is CSVETGGRGFYGNEQFF. The CDR3 region has the DNA TGCAGCGTTGAAACGGGCGGGAGGGGATTTTATGGCAATGAGCAGTTCTTC. The chain has TRBV29-1 and TRBJ2-1; 9 bases match TRBD2. The CDR3 loop spans 17 amino acids. Trimming removed 2 bases from V and 6 bases from J; junction bases left unmatched: 14. Germline lookup yields CDR1 SQVTM and CDR2 ANQGSEA.

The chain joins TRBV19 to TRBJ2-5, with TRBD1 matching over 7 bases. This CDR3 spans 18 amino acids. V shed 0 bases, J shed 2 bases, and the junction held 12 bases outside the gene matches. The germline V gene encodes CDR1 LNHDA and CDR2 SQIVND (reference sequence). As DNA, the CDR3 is TGTGCCAGTAGTATAGATCTCATCGCCGGGACAGTTCAAGAGACCCAGTACTTC. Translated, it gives CASSIDLIAGTVQETQYF.

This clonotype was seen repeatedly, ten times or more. The CDR3 here is CASSPRGQATNTGELFF. CDR3 DNA sequence: TGTGCCAGCAGCCCGAGGGGACAGGCGACGAACACCGGGGAGCTGTTTTTT. J is TRBJ2-2 and V is TRBV9, with 8 bases that match TRBD1. CDR1 and CDR2 from the germline V gene are SGDLS and YYNGEE. Trimming at V came to 4 bases and at J to 0 bases, leaving 8 bases not matched to a gene. The CDR3 totals 17 residues.

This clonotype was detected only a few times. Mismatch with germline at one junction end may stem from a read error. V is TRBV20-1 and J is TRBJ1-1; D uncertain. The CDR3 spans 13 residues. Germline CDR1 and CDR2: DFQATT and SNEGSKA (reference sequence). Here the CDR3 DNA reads TGCAGTGCTAGAGGGACGGGGAACGCTGAAGCTTTCTTT. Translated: CSARGTGNAEAFF.

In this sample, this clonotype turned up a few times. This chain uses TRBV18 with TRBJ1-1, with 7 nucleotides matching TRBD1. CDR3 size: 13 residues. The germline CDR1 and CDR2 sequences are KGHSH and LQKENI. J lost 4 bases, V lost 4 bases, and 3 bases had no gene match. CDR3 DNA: TGTGCCAGCTCACAACGGACAGGCACTGAAGCTTTCTTT. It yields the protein CASSQRTGTEAFF.

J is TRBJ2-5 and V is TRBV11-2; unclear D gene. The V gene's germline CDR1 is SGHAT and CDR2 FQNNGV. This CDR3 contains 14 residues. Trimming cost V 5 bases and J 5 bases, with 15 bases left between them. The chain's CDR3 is CASSRTPVRETQYF. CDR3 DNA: TGTGCCAGCAGCCGGACCCCAGTACGGGAGACCCAGTACTTC.

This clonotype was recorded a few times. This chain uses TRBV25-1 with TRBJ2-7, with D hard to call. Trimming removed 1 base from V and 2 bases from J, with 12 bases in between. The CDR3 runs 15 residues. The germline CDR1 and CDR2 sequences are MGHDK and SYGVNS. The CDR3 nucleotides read TGTGCCAGCAGTGAATCGGGCAGACCAACCTACGAGCAGTACTTC. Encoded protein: CASSESGRPTYEQYF.

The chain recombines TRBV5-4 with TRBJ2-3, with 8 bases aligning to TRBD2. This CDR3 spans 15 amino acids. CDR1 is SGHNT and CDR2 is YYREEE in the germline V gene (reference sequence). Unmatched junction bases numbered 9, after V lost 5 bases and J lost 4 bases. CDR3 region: CASRPSGRSPDTQYF. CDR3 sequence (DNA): TGTGCCAGCAGGCCCAGCGGGAGATCTCCAGATACGCAGTATTTT.

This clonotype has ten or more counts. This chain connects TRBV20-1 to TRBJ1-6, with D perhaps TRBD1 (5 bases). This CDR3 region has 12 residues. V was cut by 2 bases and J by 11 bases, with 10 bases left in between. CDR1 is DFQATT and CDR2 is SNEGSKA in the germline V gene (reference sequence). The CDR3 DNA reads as TGCAGTGCTAGATCCCAGGGCCCACCCCTCCACTTT. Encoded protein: CSARSQGPPLHF.

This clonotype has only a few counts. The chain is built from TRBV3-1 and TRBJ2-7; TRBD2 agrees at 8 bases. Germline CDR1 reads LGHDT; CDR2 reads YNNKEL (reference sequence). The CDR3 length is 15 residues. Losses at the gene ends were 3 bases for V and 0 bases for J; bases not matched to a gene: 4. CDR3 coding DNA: TGTGCCAGCAGCCACGGGAGGGGCAGCTCCTACGAGCAGTACTTC. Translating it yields CASSHGRGSSYEQYF.